Listed here is a single T cell receptor (beta chain). What it binds is unknown. PCR primers comprised 60 Vbeta and 13 Jbeta primers. Profiled with immunoSEQ multiplex PCR; TCRdb holds only in-frame clones, not every one. The sample carries around 190,000 clones, roughly 85% recorded once. The sample comes from a study of cytomegalovirus exposure and HLA in healthy donors. Study in general: Unique TCR beta sequences numbering approximately 120 million came from 150 million to 200 million T cells in an earlier analysis.

Trimming took 4 bases from V and 6 from J; bases not matched to a gene: 5. Germline V gene data show CDR1 as SGHNT and CDR2 as YYREEE (reference sequence). The CDR3 contains 15 residues. General study points: TCR beta V segments were, for the most part, productive about 87% or about 30% of the time in an earlier analysis.

Sequenced input: PBMCs. The chain combines TRBV5-4 with TRBJ2-2; TRBD1 aligns across 11 bases. This clonotype was sampled from a woman in her 40s in good health and CMV-seronegative. CDR3 amino acids: CASSKGTGGAGELFF. The CDR3 DNA sequence: TGTGCCAGCAGCAAGGGGACAGGGGGGGCCGGGGAGCTGTTTTTT.